This T cell receptor (beta chain) was found in a study of T-cell reconstitution after alpha-beta-depleted transplantation in children. This clonotype has ten or more counts. Unique molecular identifiers tagged the TCRbeta library. MiXCR, applied by TCRdb to the PCR reads, yields one record per CDR3 protein. The table has roughly 180,000 distinct CDR3 sequences, more than 12% seen once; the top ten hold under 15%. Trimming took 5 bases from V and 7 from J, leaving 8 bases between them. The length of the CDR3 is 12 residues. The sample was PBMCs from the stem cell graft donor, taken from the stem cell graft. The origin of this receptor is a human donor who donated a stem cell graft to a child with acute lymphoblastic leukemia. The chain uses TRBV12-3 or TRBV12-4 and TRBJ2-2; D is uncertain. CDR3 DNA: TGTGCCAGCAGTGCTCTGGGCGGGGAGCTGTTTTTT. This gives the protein CASSALGGELFF.